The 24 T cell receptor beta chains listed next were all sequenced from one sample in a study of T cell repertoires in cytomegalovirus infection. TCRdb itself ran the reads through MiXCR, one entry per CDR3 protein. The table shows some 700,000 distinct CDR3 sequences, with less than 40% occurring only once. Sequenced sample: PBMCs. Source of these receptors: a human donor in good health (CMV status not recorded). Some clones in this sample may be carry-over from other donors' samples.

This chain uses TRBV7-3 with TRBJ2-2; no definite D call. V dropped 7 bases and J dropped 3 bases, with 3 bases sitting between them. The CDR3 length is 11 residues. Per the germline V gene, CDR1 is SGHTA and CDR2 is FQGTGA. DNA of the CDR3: TGTGCCAGCATCCACACCGGGGAGCTGTTTTTT. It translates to CASIHTGELFF. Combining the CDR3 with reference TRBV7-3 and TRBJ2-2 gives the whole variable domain GAGVSQTPSNKVTEKGKYVELRCDPISGHTALYWYRQSLGQGPEFLIYFQGTGAADDSGLPNDRFFAVRPEGSVSTLKIQRTERGDSAVYLCASIHTGELFFGEGSRLTVL.

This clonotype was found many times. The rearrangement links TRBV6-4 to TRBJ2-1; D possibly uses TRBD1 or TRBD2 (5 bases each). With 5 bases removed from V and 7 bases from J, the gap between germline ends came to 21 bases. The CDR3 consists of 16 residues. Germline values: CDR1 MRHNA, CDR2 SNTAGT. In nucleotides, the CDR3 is TGTGCCAGCAGTAAATGGGGGACGGGAACGGGGAATGAGCAGTTCTTC. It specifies CASSKWGTGTGNEQFF.

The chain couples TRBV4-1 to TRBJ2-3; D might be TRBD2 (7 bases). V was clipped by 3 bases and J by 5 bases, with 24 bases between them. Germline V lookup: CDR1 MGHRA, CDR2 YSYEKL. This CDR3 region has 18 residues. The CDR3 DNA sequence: TGCGCCAGCAGCCACGTGATGCGAGGGGGGGCTCCGGGAGATACGCAGTATTTT. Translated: CASSHVMRGGAPGDTQYF.

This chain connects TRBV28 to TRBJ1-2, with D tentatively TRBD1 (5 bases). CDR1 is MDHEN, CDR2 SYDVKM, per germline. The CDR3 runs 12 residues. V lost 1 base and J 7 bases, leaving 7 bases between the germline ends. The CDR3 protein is CASSLSGFGYTF. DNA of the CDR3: TGTGCCAGCAGTTTATCAGGGTTTGGCTACACCTTC.

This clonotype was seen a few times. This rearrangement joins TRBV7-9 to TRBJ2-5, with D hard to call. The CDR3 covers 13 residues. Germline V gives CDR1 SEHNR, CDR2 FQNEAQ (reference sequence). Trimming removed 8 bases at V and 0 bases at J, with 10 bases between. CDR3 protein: CASGNNYQETQYF. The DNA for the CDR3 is TGTGCCAGCGGTAACAACTACCAAGAGACCCAGTACTTC. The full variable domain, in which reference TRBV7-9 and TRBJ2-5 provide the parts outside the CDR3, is DTGVSQNPRHKITKRGQNVTFRCDPISEHNRLYWYRQTLGQGPEFLTYFQNEAQLEKSRLLSDRFSAERPKGSFSTLEIQRTEQGDSAMYLCASGNNYQETQYFGPGTRLLVL.

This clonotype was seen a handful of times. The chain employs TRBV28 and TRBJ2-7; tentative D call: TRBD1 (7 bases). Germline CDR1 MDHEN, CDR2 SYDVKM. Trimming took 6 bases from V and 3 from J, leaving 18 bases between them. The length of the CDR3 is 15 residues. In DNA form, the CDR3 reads TGTGCCAGCAGCCCTGCGGGGACAGAAGGCTACGAGCAGTACTTC. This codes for CASSPAGTEGYEQYF.

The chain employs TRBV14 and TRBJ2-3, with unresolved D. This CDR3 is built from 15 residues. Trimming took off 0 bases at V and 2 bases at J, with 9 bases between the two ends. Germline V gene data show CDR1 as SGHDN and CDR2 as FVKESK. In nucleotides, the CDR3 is TGTGCCAGCAGCCAAGATCTGAGCTCCACAGATACGCAGTATTTT. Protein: CASSQDLSSTDTQYF. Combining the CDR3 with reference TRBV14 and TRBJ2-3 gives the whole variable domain EAGVTQFPSHSVIEKGQTVTLRCDPISGHDNLYWYRRVMGKEIKFLLHFVKESKQDESGMPNNRFLAERTGGTYSTLKVQPAELEDSGVYFCASSQDLSSTDTQYFGPGTRLTVL.

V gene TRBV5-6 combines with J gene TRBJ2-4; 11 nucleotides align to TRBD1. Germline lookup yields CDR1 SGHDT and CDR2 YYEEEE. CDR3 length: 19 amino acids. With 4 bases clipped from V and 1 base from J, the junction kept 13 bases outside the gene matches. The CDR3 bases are TGTGCCAGCAGCGCGACTCGGGACAGGGGGTCTGGGGCCAAAAACATTCAGTACTTC. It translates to CASSATRDRGSGAKNIQYF.

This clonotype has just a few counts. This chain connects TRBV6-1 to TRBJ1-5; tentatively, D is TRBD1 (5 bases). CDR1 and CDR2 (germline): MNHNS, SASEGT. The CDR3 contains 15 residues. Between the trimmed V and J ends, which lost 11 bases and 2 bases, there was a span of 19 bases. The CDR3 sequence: CASRAAGGGNQPQHF. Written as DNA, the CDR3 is TGTGCCTCGCGCGCGGCGGGAGGGGGCAATCAGCCCCAGCATTTT.

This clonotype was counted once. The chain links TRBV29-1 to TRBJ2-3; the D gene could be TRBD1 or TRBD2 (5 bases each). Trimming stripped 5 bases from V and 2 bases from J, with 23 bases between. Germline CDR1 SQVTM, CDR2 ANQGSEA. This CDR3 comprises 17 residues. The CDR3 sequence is CSVTGTETYRITDTQYF. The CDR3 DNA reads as TGCAGCGTTACCGGGACGGAAACTTATAGAATCACAGATACGCAGTATTTT.

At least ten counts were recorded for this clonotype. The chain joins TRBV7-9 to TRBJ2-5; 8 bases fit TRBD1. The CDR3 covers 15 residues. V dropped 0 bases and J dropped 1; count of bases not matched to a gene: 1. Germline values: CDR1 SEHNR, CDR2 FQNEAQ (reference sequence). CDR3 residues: CASSLATGAQETQYF. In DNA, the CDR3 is TGTGCCAGCAGCTTAGCGACAGGGGCCCAAGAGACCCAGTACTTC.

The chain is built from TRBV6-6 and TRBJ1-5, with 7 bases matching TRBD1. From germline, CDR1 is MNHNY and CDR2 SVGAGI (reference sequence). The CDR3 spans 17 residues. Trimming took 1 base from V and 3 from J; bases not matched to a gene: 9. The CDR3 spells CASSYWGRDSHNQPQHF. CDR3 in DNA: TGTGCCAGCAGTTACTGGGGCCGGGACAGCCACAATCAGCCCCAGCATTTT.

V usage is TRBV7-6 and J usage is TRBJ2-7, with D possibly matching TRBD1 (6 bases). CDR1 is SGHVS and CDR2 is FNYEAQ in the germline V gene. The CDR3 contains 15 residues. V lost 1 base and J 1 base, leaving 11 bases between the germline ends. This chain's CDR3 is CASSLEGDTSYEQYF. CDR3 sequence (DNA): TGTGCCAGCAGCTTAGAAGGGGACACTTCCTACGAGCAGTACTTC.

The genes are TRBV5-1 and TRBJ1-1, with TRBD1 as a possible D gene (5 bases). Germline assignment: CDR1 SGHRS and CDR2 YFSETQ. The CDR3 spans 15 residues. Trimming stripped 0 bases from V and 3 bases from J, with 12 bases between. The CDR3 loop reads CASSLGQGTDTEAFF. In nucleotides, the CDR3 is TGCGCCAGCAGCTTGGGCCAGGGAACGGACACTGAAGCTTTCTTT.

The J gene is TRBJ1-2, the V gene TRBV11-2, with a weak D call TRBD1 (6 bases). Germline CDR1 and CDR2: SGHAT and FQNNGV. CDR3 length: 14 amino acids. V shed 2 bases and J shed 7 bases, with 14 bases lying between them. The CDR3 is CASSLSRPGVGYTF. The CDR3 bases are TGTGCCAGCAGCTTATCCCGACCAGGGGTTGGCTACACCTTC.

CDR3 DNA sequence: TGCGCCAGCAGCCGGACAGTGGAAGAAAAACTGTTTTTT. As protein: CASSRTVEEKLFF. The V and J genes are TRBV4-1 and TRBJ1-4; a possible D gene is TRBD1 (6 bases). Looked up from germline, CDR1 is MGHRA and CDR2 is YSYEKL. This CDR3 region has 13 residues. Trimming removed 4 bases from V and 8 bases from J, with 11 bases in between.

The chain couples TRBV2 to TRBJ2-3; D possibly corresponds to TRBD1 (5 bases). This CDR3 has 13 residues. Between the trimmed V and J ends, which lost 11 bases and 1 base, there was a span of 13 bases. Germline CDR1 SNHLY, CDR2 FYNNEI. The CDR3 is CAAQGWGTDTQYF. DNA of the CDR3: TGTGCCGCCCAGGGATGGGGCACAGATACGCAGTATTTT.

The CDR3: CATWAPGSGRAAGELFF. CDR3 nucleotides: TGTGCCACTTGGGCCCCCGGAAGCGGGAGGGCCGCCGGGGAGCTGTTTTTT. The rearrangement joins TRBV2 to TRBJ2-2, with 10 bases lining up with TRBD2. The CDR3 loop spans 17 amino acids. After removal of 10 bases from V and 6 bases from J, the junction contained 17 bases not matched to a gene. In germline, CDR1 is SNHLY, CDR2 FYNNEI.

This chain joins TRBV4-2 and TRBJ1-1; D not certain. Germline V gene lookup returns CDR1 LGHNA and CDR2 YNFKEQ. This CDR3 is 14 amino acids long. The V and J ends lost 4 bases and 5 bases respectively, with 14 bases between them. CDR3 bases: TGTGCCAGCAGCCCCCCCATGGGATGGACTGAAGCTTTCTTT. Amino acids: CASSPPMGWTEAFF.

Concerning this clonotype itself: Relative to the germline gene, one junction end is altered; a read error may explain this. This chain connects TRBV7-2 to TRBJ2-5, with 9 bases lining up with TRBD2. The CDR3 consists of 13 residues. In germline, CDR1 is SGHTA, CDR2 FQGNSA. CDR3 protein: CASSVAGVETQYF. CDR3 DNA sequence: TGTGCCAGCAGCGTAGCGGGAGTAGAGACCCAGTACTTC.

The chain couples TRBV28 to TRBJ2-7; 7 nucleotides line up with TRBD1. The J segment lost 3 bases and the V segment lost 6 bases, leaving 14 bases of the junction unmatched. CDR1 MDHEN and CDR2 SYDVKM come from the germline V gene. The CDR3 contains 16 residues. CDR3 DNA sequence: TGTGCCAGCAGCCCATCCTCGGGACAGAGGTACTACGAGCAGTACTTC. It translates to CASSPSSGQRYYEQYF.

CDR3 residues: CATSRVDVEQFF. CDR3 sequence (DNA): TGTGCCACCAGCAGAGTAGACGTGGAGCAGTTCTTC. The chain combines TRBV15 with TRBJ2-1; D unclear. Germline V lookup: CDR1 LNHNV, CDR2 YYDKDF (reference sequence). The CDR3 extends over 12 amino acids. V was cut by 1 base and J by 10 bases, with 8 bases left in between. The full variable domain, rest sourced from reference TRBV15 and TRBJ2-1, is DAMVIQNPRYQVTQFGKPVTLSCSQTLNHNVMYWYQQKSSQAPKLLFHYYDKDFNNEADTPDNFQSRRPNTSFCFLDIRSPGLGDTAMYLCATSRVDVEQFFGPGTRLTVL.

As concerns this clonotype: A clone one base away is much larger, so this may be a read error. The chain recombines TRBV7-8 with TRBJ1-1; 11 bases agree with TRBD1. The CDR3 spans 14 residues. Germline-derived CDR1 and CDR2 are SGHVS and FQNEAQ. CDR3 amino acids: CVSSSRDRGAEAFF. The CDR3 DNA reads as TGTGTCAGCAGCTCCCGGGACAGGGGGGCTGAAGCTTTCTTT.

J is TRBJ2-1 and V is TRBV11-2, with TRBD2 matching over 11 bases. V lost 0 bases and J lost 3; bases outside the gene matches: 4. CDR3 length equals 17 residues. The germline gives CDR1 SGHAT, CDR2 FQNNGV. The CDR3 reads CASSLDLAGGIYNEQFF. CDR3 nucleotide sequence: TGTGCCAGCAGCTTAGATCTAGCGGGAGGTATCTACAATGAGCAGTTCTTC. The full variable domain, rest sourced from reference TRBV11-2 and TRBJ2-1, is EAGVAQSPRYKIIEKRQSVAFWCNPISGHATLYWYQQILGQGPKLLIQFQNNGVVDDSQLPKDRFSAERLKGVDSTLKIQPAKLEDSAVYLCASSLDLAGGIYNEQFFGPGTRLTVL.